The clone carrying this T cell receptor (beta chain) was seen more than once but under ten times. Its antigen is not identified. Each CDR3 protein is one row after TCRdb ran MiXCR on the reads. The sample holds some 480,000 distinct CDR3 sequences, 33% seen once. The ends were cut back, 4 bases at V and 4 bases at J, with 16 bases in the middle. The CDR3 has 15 residues. CDR1 is SGHNT and CDR2 is YYREEE in the germline V gene (reference sequence). This entry belongs to a study of T cell repertoires in cytomegalovirus infection. The wider study: Selected CMV epitopes included recently identified HLA-C-restricted ones as well as well-studied HLA-B-restricted ones. Matching HLA type and CMV infection were both indicated by public TCR beta signatures.

Study-wide results and limits: Cumulative public TCR beta family frequency identified CMV carriers with the relevant HLA. HLA-C-restricted, CMV-specific TCR beta clonotypes were dominant ex vivo.

This chain uses TRBV5-4 with TRBJ2-3, with no clear D. The specimen comprised cultured PBMCs, sampled from culture after CMV antigen stimulation. This TCR derives from a human donor in good health (CMV status not recorded). Some clones in this sample may be carry-over from other donors' samples. The DNA of the CDR3 is TGTGCCAGCAGCCCATTCCAGAGTTCTTCAGATACGCAGTATTTT. Its translation is CASSPFQSSSDTQYF.